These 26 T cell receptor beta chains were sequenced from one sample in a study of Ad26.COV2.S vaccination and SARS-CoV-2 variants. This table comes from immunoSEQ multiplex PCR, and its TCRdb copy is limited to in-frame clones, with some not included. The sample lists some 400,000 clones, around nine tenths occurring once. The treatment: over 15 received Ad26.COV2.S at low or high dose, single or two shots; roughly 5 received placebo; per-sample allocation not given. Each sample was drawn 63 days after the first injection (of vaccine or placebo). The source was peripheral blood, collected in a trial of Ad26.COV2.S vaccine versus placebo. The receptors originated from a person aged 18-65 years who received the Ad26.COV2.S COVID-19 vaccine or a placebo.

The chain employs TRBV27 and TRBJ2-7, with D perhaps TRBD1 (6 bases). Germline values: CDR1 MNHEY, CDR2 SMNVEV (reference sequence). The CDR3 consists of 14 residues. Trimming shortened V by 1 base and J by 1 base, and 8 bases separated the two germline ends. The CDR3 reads CASSLYTGSYEQYF. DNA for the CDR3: TGTGCCAGCAGTTTATATACAGGGTCCTACGAGCAGTACTTC.

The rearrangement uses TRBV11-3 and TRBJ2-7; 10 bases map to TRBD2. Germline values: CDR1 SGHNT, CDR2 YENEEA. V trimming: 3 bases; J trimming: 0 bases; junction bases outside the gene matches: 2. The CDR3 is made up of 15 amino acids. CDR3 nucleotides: TGTGCCAGCAGCTTCCGGACTAGCGGCTCCTACGAGCAGTACTTC. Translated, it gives CASSFRTSGSYEQYF.

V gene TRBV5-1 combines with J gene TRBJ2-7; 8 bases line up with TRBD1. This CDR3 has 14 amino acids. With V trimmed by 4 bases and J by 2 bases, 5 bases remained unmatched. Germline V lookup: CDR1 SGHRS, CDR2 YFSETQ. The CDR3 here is CASSLTGGPYEQYF. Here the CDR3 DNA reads TGCGCCAGCAGCCTTACAGGGGGGCCCTACGAGCAGTACTTC. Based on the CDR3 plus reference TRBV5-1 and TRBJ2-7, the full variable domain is KAGVTQTPRYLIKTRGQQVTLSCSPISGHRSVSWYQQTPGQGLQFLFEYFSETQRNKGNFPGRFSGRQFSNSRSEMNVSTLELGDSALYLCASSLTGGPYEQYFGPGTRLTVT.

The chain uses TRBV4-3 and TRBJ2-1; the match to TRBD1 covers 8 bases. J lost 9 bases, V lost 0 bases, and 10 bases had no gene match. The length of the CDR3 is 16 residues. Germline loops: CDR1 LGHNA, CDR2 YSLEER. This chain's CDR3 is CASSQDRGREYGEQFF. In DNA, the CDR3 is TGCGCCAGCAGCCAAGACAGGGGGCGCGAGTATGGTGAGCAGTTCTTC.

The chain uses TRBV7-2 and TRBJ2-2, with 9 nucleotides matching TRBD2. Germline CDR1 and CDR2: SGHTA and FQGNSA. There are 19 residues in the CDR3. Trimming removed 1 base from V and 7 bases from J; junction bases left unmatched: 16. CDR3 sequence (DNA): TGTGCCAGCAGCTTAGGGGGAGGAGGGGTAGCGGGAGTTGGCGGGGAGCTGTTTTTT. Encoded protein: CASSLGGGGVAGVGGELFF. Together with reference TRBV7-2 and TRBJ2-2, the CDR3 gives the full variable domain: GAGVSQSPSNKVTEKGKDVELRCDPISGHTALYWYRQSLGQGLEFLIYFQGNSAPDKSGLPSDRFSAERTGGSVSTLTIQRTQQEDSAVYLCASSLGGGGVAGVGGELFFGEGSRLTVL.

The CDR3 nucleotides are TGTGCCATCAGTGAGGGACTAGCGGGAGGGCCCAATAAGAATGAGCAGTTCTTC. It encodes CAISEGLAGGPNKNEQFF. The chain has TRBV10-3 and TRBJ2-1; 15 bases fit TRBD2. The ends lost 2 bases at V and 7 bases at J; junction bases unmatched: 9. The CDR3 is made up of 18 amino acids. Germline CDR1 is ENHRY and CDR2 is SYGVKD.

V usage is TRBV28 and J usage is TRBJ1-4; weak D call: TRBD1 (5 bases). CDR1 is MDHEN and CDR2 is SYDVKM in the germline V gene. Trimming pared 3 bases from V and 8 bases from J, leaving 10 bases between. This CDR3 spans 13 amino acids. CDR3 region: CASSFPGREKLFF. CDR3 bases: TGTGCCAGCAGTTTCCCAGGGAGGGAAAAACTGTTTTTT.

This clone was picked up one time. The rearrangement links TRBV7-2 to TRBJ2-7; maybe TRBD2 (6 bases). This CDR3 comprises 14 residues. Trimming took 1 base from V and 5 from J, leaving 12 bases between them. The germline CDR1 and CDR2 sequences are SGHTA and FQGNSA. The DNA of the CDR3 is TGTGCCAGCAGCTTAGAGGGAGGAAGCCACGAGCAGTACTTC. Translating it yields CASSLEGGSHEQYF.

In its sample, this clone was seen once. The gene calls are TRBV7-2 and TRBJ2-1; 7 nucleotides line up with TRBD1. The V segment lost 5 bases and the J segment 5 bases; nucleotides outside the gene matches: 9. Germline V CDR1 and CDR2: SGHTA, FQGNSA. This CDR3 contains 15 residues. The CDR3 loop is CASSPRQGRDNEQFF. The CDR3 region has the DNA TGTGCCAGCAGCCCTAGACAGGGACGGGACAATGAGCAGTTCTTC.

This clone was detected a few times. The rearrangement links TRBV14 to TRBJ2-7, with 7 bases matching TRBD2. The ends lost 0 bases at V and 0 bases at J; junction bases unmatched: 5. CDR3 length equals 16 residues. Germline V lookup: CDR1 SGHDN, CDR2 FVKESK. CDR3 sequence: CASSQDWGGSSYEQYF. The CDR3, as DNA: TGTGCCAGCAGCCAAGATTGGGGGGGGAGCTCCTACGAGCAGTACTTC.

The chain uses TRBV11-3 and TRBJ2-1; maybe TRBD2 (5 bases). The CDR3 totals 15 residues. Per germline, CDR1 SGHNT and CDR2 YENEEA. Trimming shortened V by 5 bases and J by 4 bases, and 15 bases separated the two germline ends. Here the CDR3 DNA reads TGTGCCAGCAGCATCGGGGTTCAACTGTACAATGAGCAGTTCTTC. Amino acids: CASSIGVQLYNEQFF.

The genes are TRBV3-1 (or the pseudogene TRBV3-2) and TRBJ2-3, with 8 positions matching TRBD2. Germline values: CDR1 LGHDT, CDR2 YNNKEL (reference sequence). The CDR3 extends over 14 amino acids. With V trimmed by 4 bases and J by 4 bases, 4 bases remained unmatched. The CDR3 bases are TGTGCCAGCAGCCGGGGACTAGAGGCAGATACGCAGTATTTT. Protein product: CASSRGLEADTQYF.

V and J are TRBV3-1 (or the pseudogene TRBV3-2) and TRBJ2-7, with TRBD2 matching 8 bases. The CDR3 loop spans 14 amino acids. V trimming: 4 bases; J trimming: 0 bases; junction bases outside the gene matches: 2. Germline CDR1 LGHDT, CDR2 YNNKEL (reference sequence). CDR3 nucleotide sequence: TGTGCCAGCAGCCCGGGACTAGTCTCCTACGAGCAGTACTTC. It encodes CASSPGLVSYEQYF.

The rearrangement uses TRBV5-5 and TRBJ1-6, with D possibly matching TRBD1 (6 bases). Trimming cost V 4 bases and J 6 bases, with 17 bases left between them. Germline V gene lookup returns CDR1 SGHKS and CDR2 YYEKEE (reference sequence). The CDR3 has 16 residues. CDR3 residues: CASSPRGGQSNSPLHF. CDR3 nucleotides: TGTGCCAGCAGCCCTCGCGGGGGACAATCTAATTCACCCCTCCACTTT.

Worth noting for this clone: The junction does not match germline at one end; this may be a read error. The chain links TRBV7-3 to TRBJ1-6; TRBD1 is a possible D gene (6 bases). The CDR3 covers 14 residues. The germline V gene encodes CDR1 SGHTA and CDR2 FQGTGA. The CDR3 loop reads CASSLDSRNLPLHF. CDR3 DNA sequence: TGTGCCAGCAGCTTGGACAGTAGGAATTTACCCCTCCACTTT. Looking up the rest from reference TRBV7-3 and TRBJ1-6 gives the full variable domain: GAGVSQTPSNKVTEKGKYVELRCDPISGHTALYWYRQSLGQGPEFLIYFQGTGAADDSGLPNDRFFAVRPEGSVSTLKIQRTERGDSAVYLCASSLDSRNLPLHFGNGTRLTVT.

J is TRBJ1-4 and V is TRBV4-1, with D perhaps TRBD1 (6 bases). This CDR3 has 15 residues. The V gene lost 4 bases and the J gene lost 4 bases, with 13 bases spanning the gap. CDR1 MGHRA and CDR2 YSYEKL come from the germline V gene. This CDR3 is CASSPGGGFNEKLFF. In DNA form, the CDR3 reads TGCGCCAGCAGCCCGGGAGGGGGATTTAATGAAAAACTGTTTTTT.

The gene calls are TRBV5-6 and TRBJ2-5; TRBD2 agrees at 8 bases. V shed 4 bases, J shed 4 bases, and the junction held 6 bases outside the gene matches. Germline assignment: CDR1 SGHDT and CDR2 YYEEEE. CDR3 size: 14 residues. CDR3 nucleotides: TGTGCCAGCAGCCCCCCGGGGGGGTTAGAGACCCAGTACTTC. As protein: CASSPPGGLETQYF.

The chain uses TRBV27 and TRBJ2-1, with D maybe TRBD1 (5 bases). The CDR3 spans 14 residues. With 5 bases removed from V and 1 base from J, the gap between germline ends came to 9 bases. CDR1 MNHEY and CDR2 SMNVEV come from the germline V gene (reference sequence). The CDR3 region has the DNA TGTGCCAGCAGTGAAGGGGCTTCCTACAATGAGCAGTTCTTC. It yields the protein CASSEGASYNEQFF.

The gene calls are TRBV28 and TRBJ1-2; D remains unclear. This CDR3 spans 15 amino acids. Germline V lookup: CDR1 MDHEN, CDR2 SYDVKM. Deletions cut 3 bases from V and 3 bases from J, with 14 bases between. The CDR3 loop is CASSFLALRDYGYTF. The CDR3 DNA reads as TGTGCCAGCAGTTTCCTCGCCCTAAGGGACTATGGCTACACCTTC.

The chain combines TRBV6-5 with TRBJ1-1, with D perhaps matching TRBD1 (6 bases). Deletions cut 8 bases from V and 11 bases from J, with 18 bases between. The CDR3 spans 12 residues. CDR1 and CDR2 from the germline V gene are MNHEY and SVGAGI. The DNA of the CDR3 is TGTGCCAGCCGCCCCCTAGGGGGTCCTGCTTTCTTT. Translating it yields CASRPLGGPAFF.

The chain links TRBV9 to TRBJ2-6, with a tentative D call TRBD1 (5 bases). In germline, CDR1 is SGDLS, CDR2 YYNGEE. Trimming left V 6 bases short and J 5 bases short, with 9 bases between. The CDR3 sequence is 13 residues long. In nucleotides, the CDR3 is TGTGCCAGCAAGGGGTCCTGGGCCAACGTCCTGACTTTC. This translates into CASKGSWANVLTF. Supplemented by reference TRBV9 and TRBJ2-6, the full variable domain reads DSGVTQTPKHLITATGQRVTLRCSPRSGDLSVYWYQQSLDQGLQFLIQYYNGEERAKGNILERFSAQQFPDLHSELNLSSLELGDSALYFCASKGSWANVLTFGAGSRLTVL.

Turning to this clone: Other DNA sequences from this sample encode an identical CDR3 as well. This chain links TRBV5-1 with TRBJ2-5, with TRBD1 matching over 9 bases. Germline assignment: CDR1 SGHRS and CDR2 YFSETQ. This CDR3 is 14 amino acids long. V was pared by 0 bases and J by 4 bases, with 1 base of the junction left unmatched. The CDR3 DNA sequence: TGCGCCAGCAGCTTGGGACAGGGGGGAGAGACCCAGTACTTC. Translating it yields CASSLGQGGETQYF.

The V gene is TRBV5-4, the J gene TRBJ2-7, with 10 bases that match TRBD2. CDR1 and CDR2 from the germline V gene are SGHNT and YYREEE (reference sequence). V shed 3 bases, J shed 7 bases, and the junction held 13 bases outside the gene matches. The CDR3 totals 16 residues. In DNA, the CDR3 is TGTGCCAGCAGCTCGAAGCGGGAGGGCAGGGTGCGTGAGCAGTACTTC. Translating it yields CASSSKREGRVREQYF. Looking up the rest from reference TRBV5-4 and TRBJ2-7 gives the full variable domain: ETGVTQSPTHLIKTRGQQVTLRCSSQSGHNTVSWYQQALGQGPQFIFQYYREEENGRGNFPPRFSGLQFPNYSSELNVNALELDDSALYLCASSSKREGRVREQYFGPGTRLTVT.

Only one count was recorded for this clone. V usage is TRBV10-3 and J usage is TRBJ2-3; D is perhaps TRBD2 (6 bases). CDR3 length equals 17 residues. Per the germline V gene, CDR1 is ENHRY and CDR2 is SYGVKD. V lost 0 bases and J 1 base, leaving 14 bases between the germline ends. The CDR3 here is CAISESWTGSRTDTQYF. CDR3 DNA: TGTGCCATCAGTGAGTCGTGGACCGGGAGTCGCACAGATACGCAGTATTTT.

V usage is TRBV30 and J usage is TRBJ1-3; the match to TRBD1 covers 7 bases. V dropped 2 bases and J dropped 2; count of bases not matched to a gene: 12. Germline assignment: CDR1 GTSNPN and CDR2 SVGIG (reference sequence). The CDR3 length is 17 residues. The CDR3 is CAWSRLQKGATGNTIYF. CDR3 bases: TGTGCCTGGAGTAGGTTACAGAAGGGGGCGACTGGAAACACCATATATTTT.

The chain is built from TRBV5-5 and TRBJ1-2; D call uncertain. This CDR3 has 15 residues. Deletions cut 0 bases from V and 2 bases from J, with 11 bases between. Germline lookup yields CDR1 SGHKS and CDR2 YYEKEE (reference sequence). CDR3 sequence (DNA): TGTGCCAGCAGCTTGGAGCCGGGTTCCAACTATGGCTACACCTTC. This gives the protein CASSLEPGSNYGYTF.